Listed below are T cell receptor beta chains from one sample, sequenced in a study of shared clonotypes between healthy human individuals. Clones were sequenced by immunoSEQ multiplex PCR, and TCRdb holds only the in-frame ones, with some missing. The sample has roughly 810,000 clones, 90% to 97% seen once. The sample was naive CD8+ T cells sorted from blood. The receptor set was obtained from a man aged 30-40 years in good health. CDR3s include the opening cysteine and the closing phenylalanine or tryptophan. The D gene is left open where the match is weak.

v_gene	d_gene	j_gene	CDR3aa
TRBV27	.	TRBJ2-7	CASRGLFTSYEQYF
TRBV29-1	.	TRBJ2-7	CSVEWDTSYEQYF
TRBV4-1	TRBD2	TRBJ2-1	CASSLAGVLNEQFF
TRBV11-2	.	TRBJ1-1	CASSPGPDGAFF
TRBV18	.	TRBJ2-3	CASSPPWEPDTQYF
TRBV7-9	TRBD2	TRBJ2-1	CASSLGATSGHNEQFF
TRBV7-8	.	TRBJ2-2	CASSLEGLAFTGELFF
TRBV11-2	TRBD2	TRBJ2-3	CASSLELSGTTDTQYF
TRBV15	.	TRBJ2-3	CATSRLGQSTDTQYF
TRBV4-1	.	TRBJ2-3	CASSPQTGADTQYF
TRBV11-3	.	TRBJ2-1	CASRDSDYNEQFF
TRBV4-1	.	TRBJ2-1	CASSLHRETYNEQFF
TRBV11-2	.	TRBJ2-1	CASSFPVGYNEQFF
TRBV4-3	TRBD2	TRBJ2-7	CASSQDRDYTYEQYF
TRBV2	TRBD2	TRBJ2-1	CASSEGISGVQTYNEQFF
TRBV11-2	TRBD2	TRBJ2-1	CASSLGVTVAGPYNEQFF
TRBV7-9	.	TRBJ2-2	CASSPDRYTGELFF
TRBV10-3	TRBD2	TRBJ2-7	CAISAPGLAGGPGEQYF
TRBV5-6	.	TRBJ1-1	CASSFWGLNTEAFF
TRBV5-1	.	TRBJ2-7	CASSLGRGLEQYF
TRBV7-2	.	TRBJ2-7	CASSLDPGSPYEQYF